Listed below are T cell receptor beta chains from one sample, sequenced in a study of control samples from healthy donors and cancer patients. The assay was immunoSEQ multiplex PCR, and TCRdb's table has in-frame clones only and misses some. The repertoire holds around 30,000 clones, with approximately 93% as singletons. Material for sequencing was blood. Every receptor here comes from a man aged 55 to 70 in good health. Each CDR3 is given with its conserved first and last residue. A D gene is named only where the DNA matches it firmly.

CDR3: CASSGGQYTEAFF
V: TRBV10-2
J: TRBJ1-1
D: -

CDR3: CASSQANRGLDGYTF
V: TRBV4-1
J: TRBJ1-2
D: TRBD1

CDR3: CASSSRRVNTGELFF
V: TRBV19
J: TRBJ2-2
D: -

CDR3: CASSYSTEAFF
V: TRBV6-2/TRBV6-3
J: TRBJ1-1
D: -

CDR3: CASSSSTASSNTIYF
V: TRBV6-2/TRBV6-3
J: TRBJ1-3
D: -

CDR3: CASSPGGQIPGELFF
V: TRBV6-2/TRBV6-3
J: TRBJ2-2
D: TRBD1

CDR3: CASTRTPREQFF
V: TRBV12-3/TRBV12-4
J: TRBJ2-1
D: -

CDR3: CASSLEQGPYNEQFF
V: TRBV11-2
J: TRBJ2-1
D: -

CDR3: CASSPRQGDNSPLHF
V: TRBV9
J: TRBJ1-6
D: TRBD1

CDR3: CTSSLGGTVGQPQHF
V: TRBV5-1
J: TRBJ1-5
D: -

CDR3: CASRQGGITEAFF
V: TRBV5-4
J: TRBJ1-1
D: TRBD1

CDR3: CASSLDQGGYQPQHF
V: TRBV11-2
J: TRBJ1-5
D: TRBD1

CDR3: CASSPRRGGSGANVLTF
V: TRBV6-2/TRBV6-3
J: TRBJ2-6
D: TRBD2

CDR3: CASSQQGNTEAFF
V: TRBV9
J: TRBJ1-1
D: -

CDR3: CASSPYGGTNTEAFF
V: TRBV18
J: TRBJ1-1
D: -

CDR3: CASSGQDSSYNEQFF
V: TRBV7-6
J: TRBJ2-1
D: TRBD1

CDR3: CASSPRGINGNTIYF
V: TRBV18
J: TRBJ1-3
D: -

CDR3: CASRRTSGGQETQYF
V: TRBV5-1
J: TRBJ2-5
D: TRBD2

CDR3: CASSISGGARDTQYF
V: TRBV19
J: TRBJ2-3
D: TRBD2

CDR3: CASSTDAYYEQYF
V: TRBV18
J: TRBJ2-7
D: -